The clone carrying this TCR beta chain was detected ten times or more. The study left out patients who had uncontrolled infection, other autoimmune disease, pregnancy or lactation. For the diagnoses, clinical symptoms, serum thyroxine and TRAb, thyroid ultrasound and orbital computed tomography were used. PBMCs were sourced from less than 13 ml fresh peripheral blood. The data originate from a study of T cells in Graves' hyperthyroidism and ophthalmopathy. Template material for amplifying TCR beta CDR3 regions consisted of RNA transcripts. An initial round of RT-PCR targeting the TCR CDR3 relied on the HTBI primer set. One entry per CDR3 protein results from TCRdb running MiXCR on the multiplex PCR reads. The sample has 550,000 to 600,000 distinct CDR3 sequences; about 14% are singletons. The V gene end was trimmed by 3 bases and the J gene end by 14 bases; junction bases not matched to a gene: 5. Germline loops: CDR1 MDHEN, CDR2 SYDVKM. The CDR3 consists of 12 residues.

The rearrangement joins TRBV28 to TRBJ2-1; 9 nucleotides align to TRBD2. The receptor comes from a woman between 18 and 29 years old with Graves' ophthalmopathy. Specimen: blood. Written as DNA, the CDR3 is TGTGCCAGCAGTTTCGGGACTAGCACCGAGTTCTTC. It encodes CASSFGTSTEFF.